Below, 2 T cell receptor beta chains from the same sample are listed, as sequenced in a study of cytomegalovirus exposure and HLA in healthy donors. Profiling relied on immunoSEQ multiplex PCR, and the TCRdb table lists in-frame clones only, not all of them. The data hold around 150,000 clones, with 85% to 90% observed a single time. The sequenced material came from PBMCs. These receptors came from a man aged 18 to 35 in good health and CMV-seropositive.

The rearrangement uses TRBV27 and TRBJ2-1; possibly TRBD2 for D (5 bases). Germline V gene lookup returns CDR1 MNHEY and CDR2 SMNVEV (reference sequence). Trimming removed 2 bases from V and 10 bases from J, with 12 bases in between. This CDR3 spans 13 amino acids. The CDR3 sequence is CASSLIGGSEQFF. DNA for the CDR3: TGTGCCAGCAGTTTAATCGGCGGGTCCGAGCAGTTCTTC.

J is TRBJ2-7 and V is TRBV28, with D possibly matching TRBD2 (5 bases). This CDR3 has 15 residues. Trimming cost V 2 bases and J 0 bases, with 11 bases left between them. CDR1 and CDR2 from the germline V gene are MDHEN and SYDVKM. The CDR3 DNA follows: TGTGCCAGCAGTTTAGGCGGGCTTAGCTCCTACGAGCAGTACTTC. Translating it yields CASSLGGLSSYEQYF.